Given below is one T cell receptor (beta chain) in context. This clone was counted a few times. What antigen it recognizes has not been identified. Base quality data are lacking; no much larger clone is found one base away. Bladder lesion specimens were collected at transurethral resection and stored at -80C. DNA was isolated from the bladder specimens obtained at transurethral resection. The record originates from a study of T cell repertoires in urothelial bladder cancer (dated by TCRdb to the late 2010s). General notes on the study: Clinical stages of the approximately 12 resected lesions were three cT0, three cTa, three cT1 and three cT2 or greater. The study compared clonality of the TCR repertoire in bladder tumors against clonality in benign bladder inflammation. About twelve resected bladder lesions, made up of urothelial carcinoma (UC+) and benign (UC-) specimens, were studied. A total of 11 to 12 patients who had bladder lesions and were undergoing transurethral resection were prospectively identified. On the study overall, not on this receptor specifically: In carcinoma specimens a single T-cell clone made up as much as 17% of infiltrating lymphocytes, compared with roughly 2% in benign specimens. Fewer T cells were found in urothelial carcinoma specimens than in benign specimens, with medians of around 6,000 and 25,000, respectively. The median percentage of tumor infiltrating lymphocytes was approximately 2% in carcinoma specimens and approximately 11% in benign specimens.

According to the germline V gene, CDR1 reads SGHDT and CDR2 reads YYEEEE. CDR3 length: 13 amino acids, cysteine to phenylalanine. Solely the CDR3 DNA is kept, with 39 bases framed from the first base. The junction shows trimming of 4 bases on V and 4 bases on J, and the gene matches do not reach 4 bases of it. The TCR beta chain CDR3 region was sequenced with the immunoSEQ assay. Per the authors' processing: For each specimen, the T-cell fraction, clonal dominance, and maximum TCR clone frequency were calculated. Held by TCRdb, this immuneACCESS table contains in-frame sequences only and omits some clones. Under half of the omission traces to an unresolved V gene where checked; the cause of the rest is unknown. That table gives V, J and clone size, and the DNA gave D and trimming. Across this sample there are 5,000 to 6,500 clones, with about two thirds seen only once. The ten largest clones represent over 9.5% of the sample.

Sequenced: tumor-infiltrating cells from bladder cancer. The TCR was taken from a human donor with urothelial carcinoma. The chain links TRBV5-6 with TRBJ1-2; the central 7 bases match TRBD1. The CDR3 is CASSRDRSYGYTF. The DNA sequence is as follows: TGTGCCAGCAGCCGGGACAGATCCTATGGCTACACCTTC.